One sample yielded the 9 T cell receptor beta chains listed below, sequenced in a study of blood T cells in healthy people across ages. Through a sample-barcoded 5' primer and a J-beta primer mix, a second PCR was run for roughly 7 to 12 cycles. TCRdb re-called the 5' RACE reads through MiXCR, storing one row per CDR3 protein. Altogether 1.5 million to 2 million distinct CDR3 sequences are present, about 39% being singletons, with the ten largest covering about 21%. The sequencing sample was made of blood. The receptors stem from a human donor in good health.

In the case of this clonotype: The junction and the germline gene differ at one end; a read error may be behind it. The J gene is TRBJ2-5, the V gene TRBV20-1; D gene unclear. Germline-derived CDR1 and CDR2 are DFQATT and SNEGSKA (reference sequence). The CDR3 runs 13 residues. Written as DNA, the CDR3 is TGCAGTGGTCTTTTGTCGACCGAAGAGATCCAGTACTTC. Residues: CSGLLSTEEIQYF.

This clonotype occurred once. The chain links TRBV16 to TRBJ1-5; D perhaps matches TRBD1 (5 bases). The germline gives CDR1 KGHSY, CDR2 FQNENV. Trimming left V 1 base short and J 3 bases short, with 10 bases between. CDR3 length: 15 residues. The CDR3 loop reads CASSQWQGDNQPQHF. The CDR3 DNA reads as TGTGCCAGCAGCCAATGGCAGGGAGACAATCAGCCCCAGCATTTT.

V gene TRBV5-1 combines with J gene TRBJ1-1, with 7 bases fitting TRBD1. Germline loops: CDR1 SGHRS, CDR2 YFSETQ. J lost 5 bases, V lost 0 bases, and 13 bases had no gene match. This CDR3 comprises 17 residues. The CDR3 here is CASSLGAGYRGATEAFF. CDR3 in DNA: TGCGCCAGCAGCTTGGGGGCCGGATACAGGGGCGCAACTGAAGCTTTCTTT.

V and J are TRBV20-1 and TRBJ1-1; perhaps TRBD1 as D (5 bases). The CDR3 length is 15 residues. Trimming cost V 2 bases and J 4 bases, with 17 bases left between them. CDR1 DFQATT and CDR2 SNEGSKA come from the germline V gene (reference sequence). The CDR3 loop reads CSARRPRAFGTEAFF. The CDR3 DNA reads TGCAGTGCTAGAAGGCCCAGGGCGTTCGGCACTGAAGCTTTCTTT.

The rearrangement links TRBV5-1 to TRBJ2-3, with D perhaps TRBD2 (6 bases). The CDR3 is 16 amino acids. V was cut by 0 bases and J by 3 bases, with 14 bases left in between. In germline, CDR1 is SGHRS, CDR2 YFSETQ. CDR3 residues: CASSLDGPGGTDTQYF. CDR3 coding DNA: TGCGCCAGCAGCTTGGATGGACCCGGGGGAACAGATACGCAGTATTTT.

The chain recombines TRBV4-2 with TRBJ1-1; possibly TRBD1 for D (6 bases). This CDR3 region has 15 residues. Germline assignment: CDR1 LGHNA and CDR2 YNFKEQ. Trimming stripped 4 bases from V and 2 bases from J, with 14 bases between. The CDR3 DNA reads as TGTGCCAGCAGCCCACCCGGGACACTTAACACTGAAGCTTTCTTT. The encoded protein is CASSPPGTLNTEAFF.

On this clonotype: One end of the junction is discordant with germline, which a read error may explain. The V gene is TRBV29-1, the J gene TRBJ2-7; 11 bases line up with TRBD2. The CDR3 has 14 residues. From germline, CDR1 is SQVTM and CDR2 ANQGSEA. The CDR3 region has the DNA TGTAGCGTTACTACTAGCGGGGGTTCCTACGAGCAGTACTTC. As protein: CSVTTSGGSYEQYF.

This clonotype has only a few counts. J is TRBJ2-5 and V is TRBV28; D remains ambiguous. V lost 6 bases and J lost 5, with 10 bases in between. The V gene's germline CDR1 is MDHEN and CDR2 SYDVKM. The CDR3 is 12 amino acids. CDR3 DNA sequence: TGTGCCAGCAGGGACCTCTCGGAGACCCAGTACTTC. Translation: CASRDLSETQYF.

In this sample, this clonotype turned up a few times. The chain recombines TRBV12-3 or TRBV12-4 with TRBJ2-7; 13 bases are a match to TRBD2. V lost 6 bases to trimming and J lost 7 bases; unmatched junction nucleotides: 21. The CDR3 totals 19 residues. The CDR3 DNA sequence: TGTGCCAGCAGACCCCGGACTAGCGGGGGCTTAGGCGCTCCGGGGGAGCAGTACTTC. This gives the protein CASRPRTSGGLGAPGEQYF.